What follows are 29 T cell receptor beta chains derived from one specimen sequenced in a study of cytomegalovirus exposure and HLA in healthy donors. The PCR made use of 60 Vbeta and 13 Jbeta primers. The data were produced by immunoSEQ multiplex PCR, yet TCRdb's version contains in-frame clones alone and is incomplete. The data contain 120,000 to 150,000 clones, 73% of them singletons. The sample consisted of PBMCs. The receptors shown here come from a woman in her thirties or forties in good health and CMV-seronegative.

V is TRBV29-1 and J is TRBJ2-3; TRBD2 aligns across 8 bases. The CDR3 covers 12 residues. CDR1 and CDR2 (germline): SQVTM, ANQGSEA. Germline trimming cut 4 bases from V and 5 bases from J; bases unmatched to any gene: 2. The CDR3 loop is CSVVRGVDTQYF. The CDR3 bases are TGCAGCGTTGTGCGGGGGGTAGATACGCAGTATTTT.

This clone came up a few times. The chain recombines TRBV28 with TRBJ1-1; D remains ambiguous. V lost 7 bases, J lost 1 base, and 4 bases lay in between. The CDR3 runs 11 residues. Germline assignment: CDR1 MDHEN and CDR2 SYDVKM. This CDR3 is CASTENTEAFF. CDR3 DNA: TGTGCCAGCACAGAGAACACTGAAGCTTTCTTT.

The chain recombines TRBV7-9 with TRBJ1-5; 7 bases are shared with TRBD1. The J segment lost 6 bases and the V segment lost 5 bases, leaving 4 bases of the junction unmatched. The germline gives CDR1 SEHNR, CDR2 FQNEAQ (reference sequence). This CDR3 is 13 amino acids long. The CDR3 DNA is TGTGCCAGCAGCCTCGACAGGGCTCAGCCCCAGCATTTT. It encodes CASSLDRAQPQHF.

The chain has TRBV6-1 and TRBJ1-2; 8 nucleotides match TRBD1. V lost 3 bases and J lost 5; bases outside the gene matches: 5. CDR3 size: 14 residues. Germline V gene data show CDR1 as MNHNS and CDR2 as SASEGT. The CDR3 spells CASSDQWTGYGYTF. The CDR3 region has the DNA TGTGCCAGCAGTGACCAATGGACAGGGTATGGCTACACCTTC.

The table lists this clone with a few counts. The chain couples TRBV5-6 to TRBJ2-5; unclear D gene. V was trimmed by 0 bases and J by 2 bases, leaving 5 bases between them. CDR1 SGHDT and CDR2 YYEEEE come from the germline V gene. The CDR3 totals 13 residues. The DNA for the CDR3 is TGTGCCAGCAGCTTGGGCCTACAAGAGACCCAGTACTTC. This sequence encodes CASSLGLQETQYF.

This chain connects TRBV5-1 to TRBJ1-2; 8 nucleotides match TRBD1. The CDR3 contains 14 residues. V lost 4 bases and J lost 4; bases outside the gene matches: 6. Germline V gene sequence: CDR1 SGHRS, CDR2 YFSETQ. Written as DNA, the CDR3 is TGCGCCAGCAGCAGAGGACAGGGTGGCTATGGCTACACCTTC. Its protein is CASSRGQGGYGYTF.

V gene TRBV7-8 combines with J gene TRBJ2-5, with a possible D match to TRBD2 (6 bases). CDR1 and CDR2 (germline): SGHVS, FQNEAQ. The CDR3 covers 14 residues. The V end lost 9 bases, the J end lost 3 bases, and 17 bases lay between the germline ends. The CDR3 protein is CASLGGNKKETQYF. Here the CDR3 DNA reads TGTGCCAGTCTCGGGGGAAATAAGAAAGAGACCCAGTACTTC.

The V and J genes are TRBV28 and TRBJ1-6; D may be TRBD1 (5 bases). Deletions cut 1 base from V and 9 bases from J, with 16 bases between. The germline V gene encodes CDR1 MDHEN and CDR2 SYDVKM. The CDR3 is made up of 16 amino acids. The CDR3: CASSLYRGDWVSPLHF. Written as DNA, the CDR3 is TGTGCCAGCAGTTTATACCGTGGGGACTGGGTTTCACCCCTCCACTTT.

The gene calls are TRBV27 and TRBJ1-4; TRBD1 matches at 7 bases. V gave up 5 bases and J gave up 0 bases; unmatched junction bases: 3. The CDR3 is 15 residues long. Per germline, CDR1 MNHEY and CDR2 SMNVEV (reference sequence). CDR3 sequence: CASSTGVATNEKLFF. The CDR3 coding sequence is TGTGCCAGCAGTACAGGGGTTGCAACTAATGAAAAACTGTTTTTT.

The rearrangement joins TRBV15 to TRBJ1-3; perhaps TRBD1 as D (5 bases). This CDR3 comprises 14 residues. Germline V gene lookup returns CDR1 LNHNV and CDR2 YYDKDF (reference sequence). V dropped 6 bases and J dropped 8 bases, with 17 bases sitting between them. The CDR3 sequence: CATRDTLPRDTIYF. The CDR3 nucleotides are TGTGCCACCAGGGACACCCTCCCCAGGGACACCATATATTTT.

This clone was found a few times. The CDR3 DNA follows: TGTGCCAGCAGTCAGTGGACAGGGGACACTGAAGCTTTCTTT. It codes for CASSQWTGDTEAFF. This rearrangement joins TRBV2 to TRBJ1-1, with TRBD1 identical over 9 bases. Germline CDR1 and CDR2: SNHLY and FYNNEI. V lost 5 bases, J lost 3 bases, and 4 bases stayed unmatched. This CDR3 is built from 14 residues.

Only one count was recorded for this clone. The rearrangement uses TRBV5-1 and TRBJ1-2, with TRBD1 identical over 9 bases. Losses at the gene ends were 0 bases for V and 8 bases for J; bases not matched to a gene: 2. The CDR3 is 13 residues long. CDR1 and CDR2 (germline): SGHRS, YFSETQ. The chain's CDR3 is CASSLGTGEGYTF. The DNA of the CDR3 is TGCGCCAGCAGCTTGGGGACAGGGGAAGGCTACACCTTC.

In this sample, this clone turned up a few times. The chain employs TRBV7-6 and TRBJ1-1; a weak D match, TRBD1 (6 bases). This CDR3 contains 13 residues. Deletions cut 5 bases from V and 3 bases from J, with 10 bases between. Germline CDR1 reads SGHVS; CDR2 reads FNYEAQ. The chain's CDR3 is CASSRGQYTEAFF. The CDR3 DNA reads as TGTGCCAGCAGCAGAGGACAGTACACTGAAGCTTTCTTT.

This clone was counted between two and nine times. The chain has TRBV5-1 and TRBJ2-3, with 7 bases identical to TRBD2. Germline V lookup: CDR1 SGHRS, CDR2 YFSETQ. CDR3 length: 15 residues. With 3 bases clipped from V and 5 bases from J, the junction kept 9 bases outside the gene matches. The CDR3 loop reads CASSSEGRGRDTQYF. The CDR3 region has the DNA TGCGCCAGCAGCTCCGAAGGGAGGGGACGAGATACGCAGTATTTT.

V and J are TRBV6-1 and TRBJ1-4; no clear D. There are 14 residues in the CDR3. Germline V gene data show CDR1 as MNHNS and CDR2 as SASEGT. V lost 1 base and J lost 4, with 7 bases in between. CDR3 loop: CASSEDRVNEKLFF. In nucleotides, the CDR3 is TGTGCCAGCAGTGAAGACCGAGTTAATGAAAAACTGTTTTTT.

On this clone itself: Sequence at one end of the junction differs from germline and may be a read error. The V call is TRBV14, the J call TRBJ1-1; D is unresolved. Looked up from germline, CDR1 is SGHDN and CDR2 is FVKESK. The CDR3 covers 13 residues. Here the CDR3 DNA reads TGTGCCAGCAGCCAAGGTACTTCGGGAGTTTATGGATTT. Translation: CASSQGTSGVYGF.

The chain joins TRBV5-5 to TRBJ1-2, with TRBD1 identical over 7 bases. The ends lost 1 base at V and 3 bases at J; junction bases unmatched: 6. Germline V gene lookup returns CDR1 SGHKS and CDR2 YYEKEE (reference sequence). The CDR3 sequence is 15 residues long. CDR3 DNA: TGTGCCAGCAGCTTGTTCCAGGGGGTGGACTATGGCTACACCTTC. Protein sequence: CASSLFQGVDYGYTF.

The chain has TRBV4-2 and TRBJ2-2, with 9 bases that match TRBD2. The V and J ends lost 0 bases and 5 bases, in that order; junction bases with no gene match: 7. CDR3 length equals 17 residues. Germline CDR1 LGHNA, CDR2 YNFKEQ. CDR3 protein: CASSQDILAGMTGELFF. Here the CDR3 DNA reads TGTGCCAGCAGCCAAGATATCCTAGCGGGGATGACCGGGGAGCTGTTTTTT.

The chain employs TRBV5-1 and TRBJ1-1; unclear D gene. Trimming removed 0 bases from V and 4 bases from J, with 13 bases in between. There are 15 residues in the CDR3. The germline gives CDR1 SGHRS, CDR2 YFSETQ. CDR3 residues: CASSLVSGSGTEAFF. Written as DNA, the CDR3 is TGCGCCAGCAGCTTGGTGTCGGGGTCGGGCACTGAAGCTTTCTTT.

This clone was recorded only once. The gene calls are TRBV7-2 and TRBJ1-2, with 7 bases identical to TRBD1. Germline V CDR1 and CDR2: SGHTA, FQGNSA. This CDR3 comprises 14 residues. Unmatched junction bases numbered 6, after V lost 1 base and J lost 7 bases. The CDR3 DNA follows: TGTGCCAGCAGCTTAGGGGACAGAACCCCTGGCTACACCTTC. Its protein product is CASSLGDRTPGYTF.

The chain's CDR3 is CATSRSRTGFYGYTF. CDR3 in DNA: TGTGCCACCAGCAGATCCCGGACAGGTTTCTATGGCTACACCTTC. The chain uses TRBV15 and TRBJ1-2; 7 bases are shared with TRBD1. With 2 bases clipped from V and 4 bases from J, the junction kept 7 bases outside the gene matches. CDR3 length equals 15 residues. The V gene's germline CDR1 is LNHNV and CDR2 YYDKDF (reference sequence). Filled out from reference TRBV15 and TRBJ1-2, the complete variable domain reads DAMVIQNPRYQVTQFGKPVTLSCSQTLNHNVMYWYQQKSSQAPKLLFHYYDKDFNNEADTPDNFQSRRPNTSFCFLDIRSPGLGDTAMYLCATSRSRTGFYGYTFGSGTRLTVV.

This clone was counted between two and nine times. This chain joins TRBV5-1 and TRBJ1-6; tentative D call: TRBD1 (6 bases). The CDR3 length is 13 residues. Germline assignment: CDR1 SGHRS and CDR2 YFSETQ. V lost 4 bases to trimming and J lost 6 bases, with 8 bases between them. The CDR3 bases are TGCGCCAGCAGCCCGGACAGTAATTCACCCCTCCACTTT. This gives the protein CASSPDSNSPLHF.

This chain links TRBV4-3 with TRBJ1-3; D gene ambiguous. V lost 0 bases and J lost 4, with 4 bases in between. The germline V gene encodes CDR1 LGHNA and CDR2 YSLEER. The CDR3 extends over 13 amino acids. CDR3 in DNA: TGCGCCAGCAGCCAAGAGGGCGGAAACACCATATATTTT. It specifies CASSQEGGNTIYF.

The chain uses TRBV5-4 and TRBJ1-2, with D possibly matching TRBD1 (5 bases). V lost 6 bases, J lost 4 bases, and 13 bases lay in between. CDR1 is SGHNT and CDR2 is YYREEE in the germline V gene (reference sequence). The CDR3 has 13 amino acids. CDR3 coding DNA: TGTGCCAGCAACTCCGACAGCCTCTATGGCTACACCTTC. It codes for CASNSDSLYGYTF.

This chain joins TRBV15 and TRBJ1-5, with 7 nucleotides matching TRBD1. V lost 1 base and J lost 1; bases outside the gene matches: 7. Germline loops: CDR1 LNHNV, CDR2 YYDKDF (reference sequence). CDR3 length equals 17 residues. In DNA, the CDR3 is TGTGCCACCAGCAGAGGACAGGGTGGACTAAGCAATCAGCCCCAGCATTTT. Residues: CATSRGQGGLSNQPQHF.

The J gene is TRBJ1-1, the V gene TRBV11-3; a possible D gene is TRBD1 (5 bases). Deletions cut 0 bases from V and 7 bases from J, with 9 bases between. This CDR3 comprises 13 residues. Germline CDR1 and CDR2: SGHNT and YENEEA. This CDR3 reads CASSLDQGDEAFF. CDR3 bases: TGTGCCAGCAGCTTAGATCAAGGGGATGAAGCTTTCTTT.

This rearrangement joins TRBV2 to TRBJ2-4, with 7 nucleotides matching TRBD2. J gave up 8 bases and V 7 bases, and 11 bases lay outside the gene matches. Looked up from germline, CDR1 is SNHLY and CDR2 is FYNNEI. The CDR3 spans 14 residues. CDR3 in DNA: TGTGCCAGCACCATGTCGGGGGGATCGGACATTCAGTACTTC. This sequence encodes CASTMSGGSDIQYF.

In regard to this clone: Its ends do not fully match the called genes, so a read error is possible. The V call is TRBV6-1, the J call TRBJ2-5; 13 bases agree with TRBD2. CDR1 is MNHNS, CDR2 SASEGT, per germline. This CDR3 comprises 20 residues. The DNA for the CDR3 is TGTGCCAGCAGTGAATACGGGACTAGCGGGGCCATGGGGGACCAAGAGGCCCAGTACTTC. This translates into CASSEYGTSGAMGDQEAQYF.

This clone has a handful of counts. This chain uses TRBV5-1 with TRBJ2-2, with no clear D. The CDR3 sequence is 15 residues long. Germline loops: CDR1 SGHRS, CDR2 YFSETQ. V lost 0 bases to trimming and J lost 6 bases, with 12 bases between them. The CDR3 here is CASSLVNLGAGELFF. In nucleotides, the CDR3 is TGCGCCAGCAGCTTGGTCAATTTGGGCGCCGGGGAGCTGTTTTTT.